This TCR beta chain was captured in a study of T cells after yellow fever vaccination (dated by TCRdb to between 2018 and 2021). Some background on the complete study: Libraries from fractions with low cell numbers were prepared with the SMART-Seq v4 Ultra Low Input RNA kit. To track T-cell clones before and after primary and booster YFV17D yellow fever vaccination, bulk TCR alpha and beta repertoires were sequenced longitudinally. Two healthy male donors, one aged 18 to 30 and one aged 30 to 39 years, were included in the cohort. Blood was drawn at multiple timepoints before and after primary and secondary immunization, with bulk PBMC replicates and cell subsets isolated.

The junction carries 12 bases between V and J, which are trimmed by 3 bases and 6 bases respectively. In the germline V gene, CDR1 corresponds to SGHNT and CDR2 to YENEEA. CDR3 length: 14 amino acids, cysteine to phenylalanine. The read is trimmed to its CDR3 DNA, 42 bases read in frame from base 1. In light of the paper, this sample's treatment or condition label describes: live attenuated yellow fever vaccine strain. At each blood-draw timepoint, two biological replicates of bulk PBMCs were obtained. A standard Ficoll-Paque protocol was used to isolate PBMCs from peripheral blood. RNA was extracted with TriZol from bulk PBMCs, CD4 and CD8 fractions, and dextramer-positive and dextramer-negative fractions. TCR cDNA was made using 5'RACE template switching, a step that added a universal primer site and unique molecular identifiers. Priming of cDNA synthesis was performed from both the TCR alpha and TCR beta constant segments. Library amplification used two PCR steps, and the second PCR step added sample barcodes and sequencing adapters. Sequencing of the libraries was done on either Illumina HiSeq 2500 (2x100 bp) or NovaSeq (2x150 bp). As for how the authors treated the data: MIGEC handled demultiplexing of reads and collapsing into UMI consensus sequences, while MiXCR performed V(D)J alignment. Clonotypes responding to the vaccine were identified with edgeR on replicate PBMC samples, with the criteria of FDR below 0.01 and a log2 fold change above 5 up to day 15. Each bulk clonotype was labeled CD4 or CD8 based on which sequenced repertoire, CD4 or CD8, contained the clonotype at higher abundance. TCRdb reanalyzed the raw reads on its own, using fastp at Q25 for trimming and MiXCR for clone calling, and kept in-frame beta chains. Identical CDR3 protein sequences are pooled into one entry, listed with their most common genes and DNA. The V and J calls were determined by TCRdb, not by the authors. This sample is represented by approximately 580,000 distinct CDR3 sequences; about a sixth of them were singletons. The ten top clones hold roughly a sixth of the sample.

The full study reports these points: After the booster, most clones that had expanded after primary vaccination were detected again (nearly 97% of CD4 and around nine tenths of CD8), suggesting broad maintenance of memory. Computational filtering was required because FACS-sorted repertoires could contain abundant contaminating clonotypes from the bulk population. Because only a couple of donors were included in the study, the extent to which the findings can be generalized is limited. A small share of clonotypes was detected in both CD4 and CD8 compartments, with the overlap likely arising from convergent recombination. Compared with the primary T-cell response, the secondary T-cell response was faster but weaker, reaching its peak on day 5 rather than on day 15.

Worth noting for this clonotype: Its specific antigen is unknown. Per-base quality was not reported, and no clone a single base away is much larger than it.

The sample here was PBMCs, taken 5 days after the first yellow fever vaccination. This sequence originates from a man aged 18-30 years who received the YFV17D yellow fever vaccine. The sequence joins TRBV11-3 to TRBJ2-1; there is no confident call for the D gene. CDR3 reads: CASSLDRTLNEQFF. The nucleotide sequence reads TGTGCCAGCAGCTTGGATCGGACCCTCAATGAGCAGTTCTTC.